The 6 T cell receptor beta chains presented below share a single source sample, sequenced in a study of blood T cell repertoires in COVID-19. TCRdb's copy holds only in-frame clones and misses some; the assay was immunoSEQ multiplex PCR. The top ten clones hold approximately 2.1% of a sample with 150,000 to 250,000 clones, 87% of them seen once. The sample was PBMCs or T cells enriched from blood (not recorded which). The receptors come from a woman aged 25 to 45 who had recovered from COVID-19.

This sequence joins TRBV4-2 and TRBJ2-1; TRBD2 agrees at 12 bases. CDR3 length equals 18 residues. With V trimmed by 4 bases and J by 0 bases, 7 bases remained unmatched. CDR1 is LGHNA and CDR2 is YNFKEQ in the germline V gene. The CDR3 DNA reads TGTGCCAGCAGCCCTGAACTAGCGGGAGGTGCCTCCTACAATGAGCAGTTCTTC. It yields the protein CASSPELAGGASYNEQFF.

The chain combines TRBV7-9 with TRBJ1-3; possibly TRBD1 for D (6 bases). With 1 base removed from V and 2 bases from J, the gap between germline ends came to 6 bases. The CDR3 is made up of 14 amino acids. Germline lookup yields CDR1 SEHNR and CDR2 FQNEAQ (reference sequence). Here the CDR3 DNA reads TGTGCCAGCAGCTTAGACAGGGCTGGAAACACCATATATTTT. It yields the protein CASSLDRAGNTIYF.

This clone came up a few times. The J gene is TRBJ2-7, the V gene TRBV19; TRBD2 matches 10 bases. The CDR3 sequence is 15 residues long. CDR1 LNHDA and CDR2 SQIVND come from the germline V gene (reference sequence). Trimming at V came to 5 bases and at J to 6 bases, leaving 10 bases not matched to a gene. CDR3 bases: TGTGCCAGTAGTCCCCGAGCGGGAGGGTTGGGCGAGCAGTACTTC. Amino acids: CASSPRAGGLGEQYF.

With respect to this clone: Other nucleotide sequences in the sample specify the same CDR3. The rearrangement links TRBV7-3 to TRBJ2-3; TRBD2 aligns across 12 bases. V shed 5 bases, J shed 6 bases, and the junction held 6 bases outside the gene matches. The germline gives CDR1 SGHTA, CDR2 FQGTGA. The CDR3 has 15 amino acids. This chain's CDR3 is CASSPTSGGWDTQYF. The CDR3, as DNA: TGTGCCAGCAGCCCAACTAGCGGGGGGTGGGATACGCAGTATTTT. The full variable domain, with the rest looked up from reference TRBV7-3 and TRBJ2-3, is GAGVSQTPSNKVTEKGKYVELRCDPISGHTALYWYRQSLGQGPEFLIYFQGTGAADDSGLPNDRFFAVRPEGSVSTLKIQRTERGDSAVYLCASSPTSGGWDTQYFGPGTRLTVL.

J is TRBJ2-3 and V is TRBV28; no reliable D call. The germline CDR1 and CDR2 sequences are MDHEN and SYDVKM. This CDR3 region has 17 residues. The ends were cut back, 7 bases at V and 5 bases at J, with 25 bases in the middle. The CDR3 bases are TGTGCCAGCACTCCTGCACTTATAGATTTTCATGAAGATACGCAGTATTTT. Protein product: CASTPALIDFHEDTQYF.

The chain employs TRBV3-1 (or the pseudogene TRBV3-2) and TRBJ1-3; D is unclear. The CDR3 extends over 15 amino acids. V was shortened by 2 bases and J by 0 bases, with 8 bases between the two germline ends. CDR1 LGHDT and CDR2 YNNKEL come from the germline V gene (reference sequence). CDR3 nucleotides: TGTGCCAGCAGCCAATGGAGCCTCTCTGGAAACACCATATATTTT. Translated, it gives CASSQWSLSGNTIYF.